The T cell receptor beta chain under discussion was sequenced for a study of response to subunit inactivated influenza vaccine. Study-level findings and limits: Each seasonal flu vaccination may recruit only limited new T cells, authors suggested.

V was clipped by 8 bases and J by 12 bases; unmatched bases: 11. The CDR3 consists of 13 residues. TCRdb called the RT-PCR reads again in MiXCR, with one record for every CDR3 protein. This table holds 530,000 or so distinct CDR3 sequences, 12% found once. Comments on this clonotype: Its specificity is not known.

This TCR was sampled from a man between 45 and 60 years old who received an inactivated influenza vaccine. The chain recombines TRBV12-3 or TRBV12-4 with TRBJ2-7; 12 bases map to TRBD2. Sequences were derived from PBMCs from blood, sampled on the day of vaccination. The CDR3 region has the DNA TGTGCCAGCGCACTAGCGGGGGGAATAATGCGGTACTTC. Translation: CASALAGGIMRYF.